Presented here are 22 T cell receptor beta chains from one specimen sequenced in a study of neoadjuvant nivolumab and ipilimumab in lung cancer (dated by TCRdb to the early 2020s). Library prep was done by the immunoSEQ multiplex PCR assay. The source is immuneACCESS, and TCRdb retained only in-frame sequences with V and J called. Part of the clones is not carried over; for the studies checked, unresolved V genes explain less than half of this, and the remainder is unexplained. Across this sample there are tens of thousands of clones, with over 75% seen only once. The ten top clones hold almost 5% of the sample. In the paper's terms, the time point label means: at surgical resection after neoadjuvant nivolumab +/- ipilimumab. The sample was peripheral blood, taken after neoadjuvant nivolumab, alone or with ipilimumab, at or shortly before surgery. These receptors came from an adult with non-small cell lung cancer.

This rearrangement joins TRBV29-1 to TRBJ1-5; 8 nucleotides align to TRBD1. The CDR3 runs to 13 residues. Germline V gene data show CDR1 as SQVTM and CDR2 as ANQGSEA. The CDR3 is CSCAGGAGQPQHF. Here the CDR3 DNA reads TGCAGTTGTGCAGGGGGCGCGGGTCAGCCCCAGCATTTT. Drawing the rest from reference TRBV29-1 and TRBJ1-5, the complete variable domain is SAVISQKPSRDICQRGTSLTIQCQVDSQVTMMFWYRQQPGQSLTLIATANQGSEATYESGFVIDKFPISRPNLTFSTLTVSNMSPEDSSIYLCSCAGGAGQPQHFGDGTRLSIL.

The chain combines TRBV5-1 with TRBJ2-7, with 12 bases matching TRBD1. CDR3 length equals 15 residues. The ends lost 0 bases at V and 5 bases at J; junction bases unmatched: 3. Looked up from germline, CDR1 is SGHRS and CDR2 is YFSETQ. The CDR3 spells CASSLEGQGAHEQYF. The CDR3 DNA is TGCGCCAGCAGCTTGGAGGGACAGGGGGCCCACGAGCAGTACTTC.

The chain carries TRBV7-2 and TRBJ1-1; D uncertain. CDR1 is SGHTA and CDR2 is FQGNSA in the germline V gene. Trimming took off 3 bases at V and 1 base at J, with 12 bases between the two ends. The length of the CDR3 is 15 residues. CDR3 in amino acids: CASSFNPTPNTEAFF. For the CDR3, the DNA is TGTGCCAGCAGCTTCAATCCTACACCGAACACTGAAGCTTTCTTT.

For the CDR3, the DNA is TGCGCCAGCAGCCAAGATAGCTCTGGAAACACCATATATTTT. Protein product: CASSQDSSGNTIYF. V and J are TRBV4-1 and TRBJ1-3; D gene unclear. V lost 0 bases and J lost 0, with 3 bases in between. The CDR3 loop spans 14 amino acids. Per germline, CDR1 MGHRA and CDR2 YSYEKL.

V usage is TRBV7-2 and J usage is TRBJ2-3, with D perhaps TRBD1 (6 bases). V shed 5 bases and J shed 3 bases, with 21 bases lying between them. Germline CDR1 SGHTA, CDR2 FQGNSA. The CDR3 extends over 17 amino acids. The CDR3 loop is CASSQLLGERGTDTQYF. The CDR3 DNA reads TGTGCCAGCAGCCAACTTCTCGGGGAAAGGGGGACAGATACGCAGTATTTT.

The CDR3 nucleotides are TGTGCCAGCAGTTACAGGGGCCCGAACACTGAAGCTTTCTTT. Translated: CASSYRGPNTEAFF. This chain joins TRBV6-5 and TRBJ1-1; D perhaps matches TRBD1 (5 bases). CDR3 size: 14 residues. CDR1 and CDR2 from the germline V gene are MNHEY and SVGAGI. The V end was cut by 2 bases, the J end by 1 base, with 8 bases between.

This clone showed up just once. The rearrangement uses TRBV4-1 and TRBJ1-1; the D gene is possibly TRBD1 (6 bases). The CDR3 has 16 amino acids. V was shortened by 7 bases and J by 1 base, with 19 bases between the two germline ends. The germline V gene encodes CDR1 MGHRA and CDR2 YSYEKL. Here the CDR3 DNA reads TGCGCCAGCACCCCGGACAGCCTAATCGGGAACACTGAAGCTTTCTTT. It translates to CASTPDSLIGNTEAFF.

This clone was recorded once. The J gene is TRBJ2-7, the V gene TRBV2; D might be TRBD1 (6 bases). Looked up from germline, CDR1 is SNHLY and CDR2 is FYNNEI. The CDR3 sequence is 13 residues long. V lost 7 bases and J lost 0, with 10 bases in between. In nucleotides, the CDR3 is TGTGCCAGCACTCTAGGGGGCTCCTACGAGCAGTACTTC. It is translated as CASTLGGSYEQYF.

The rearrangement links TRBV19 to TRBJ1-6, with 7 nucleotides matching TRBD1. The CDR3 runs 17 residues. CDR1 and CDR2 from the germline V gene are LNHDA and SQIVND (reference sequence). After removal of 8 bases from V and 4 bases from J, the junction contained 14 bases not matched to a gene. The CDR3 here is CASDPAWAGGYNSPLHF. In nucleotides, the CDR3 is TGTGCCAGTGATCCCGCGTGGGCAGGGGGGTATAATTCACCCCTCCACTTT.

This clone came up once. This chain joins TRBV2 and TRBJ1-1; D is unclear. The CDR3 totals 14 residues. Germline CDR1 and CDR2: SNHLY and FYNNEI. The V end lost 7 bases, the J end lost 2 bases, and 14 bases lay between the germline ends. The CDR3: CASTQRRLNTEAFF. The CDR3, as DNA: TGTGCCAGCACTCAGAGGAGGCTAAACACTGAAGCTTTCTTT. Complete variable domain (other parts from reference TRBV2 and TRBJ1-1): EPEVTQTPSHQVTQMGQEVILRCVPISNHLYFYWYRQILGQKVEFLVSFYNNEISEKSEIFDDQFSVERPDGSNFTLKIRSTKLEDSAMYFCASTQRRLNTEAFFGQGTRLTVV.

V is TRBV6-1 and J is TRBJ2-5; unclear D gene. V was cut by 2 bases and J by 2 bases, with 9 bases left in between. The CDR3 runs 14 residues. Germline CDR1 MNHNS, CDR2 SASEGT. CDR3 protein: CASSESGRQETQYF. The CDR3 DNA sequence: TGTGCCAGCAGTGAATCTGGCAGACAAGAGACCCAGTACTTC.

The chain combines TRBV6-1 with TRBJ2-5; no clear D gene. The CDR3 has 12 residues. Germline CDR1 reads MNHNS; CDR2 reads SASEGT. Trimming shortened V by 10 bases and J by 5 bases, and 14 bases separated the two germline ends. This chain's CDR3 is CATKLGSETQYF. The CDR3 nucleotides are TGTGCCACCAAGTTGGGGTCGGAGACCCAGTACTTC.

This clone was seen just once. The CDR3 reads CASSQDRGSYNEQFF. In DNA, the CDR3 is TGTGCCAGCAGCCAAGATCGGGGCTCCTACAATGAGCAGTTCTTC. V usage is TRBV4-2 and J usage is TRBJ2-1; a possible D gene is TRBD2 (5 bases). V dropped 0 bases and J dropped 0 bases, with 6 bases sitting between them. Germline V gives CDR1 LGHNA, CDR2 YNFKEQ. The CDR3 runs to 15 residues.

The chain employs TRBV7-9 and TRBJ2-4, with TRBD2 matching 7 bases. The CDR3 extends over 15 amino acids. Germline V gives CDR1 SEHNR, CDR2 FQNEAQ (reference sequence). Unmatched junction bases numbered 6, after V lost 7 bases and J lost 0 bases. The CDR3 region has the DNA TGTGCCAGCACCAGCGGGGCTTTAGCCAAAAACATTCAGTACTTC. Translating it yields CASTSGALAKNIQYF.

The genes are TRBV18 and TRBJ2-4; unclear D gene. Between the trimmed V and J ends, which lost 1 base and 2 bases, there was a span of 9 bases. The CDR3 extends over 15 amino acids. Germline V gene lookup returns CDR1 KGHSH and CDR2 LQKENI. The CDR3 DNA sequence: TGTGCCAGCTCACCACGGGATGGATCCAAAAACATTCAGTACTTC. It translates to CASSPRDGSKNIQYF.

The chain has TRBV11-2 and TRBJ2-2, with TRBD1 identical over 8 bases. After removal of 3 bases from V and 3 bases from J, the junction contained 3 bases not matched to a gene. CDR3 size: 15 residues. Per germline, CDR1 SGHAT and CDR2 FQNNGV. This chain's CDR3 is CASSFQGADTGELFF. The CDR3 DNA follows: TGTGCCAGCAGCTTCCAGGGGGCAGACACCGGGGAGCTGTTTTTT. The whole variable domain, remainder taken from reference TRBV11-2 and TRBJ2-2, is EAGVAQSPRYKIIEKRQSVAFWCNPISGHATLYWYQQILGQGPKLLIQFQNNGVVDDSQLPKDRFSAERLKGVDSTLKIQPAKLEDSAVYLCASSFQGADTGELFFGEGSRLTVL.

This clone has only one observation. V and J are TRBV6-1 and TRBJ1-3; D not certain. CDR3 length: 12 amino acids. Germline lookup yields CDR1 MNHNS and CDR2 SASEGT. Trimming cost V 8 bases and J 4 bases, with 9 bases left between them. CDR3 bases: TGTGCCAGCGAAAGAAAAGGAAACACCATATATTTT. Amino acids: CASERKGNTIYF.

This clone has a single count. This chain connects TRBV4-2 to TRBJ1-2, with D unclear. There are 15 residues in the CDR3. Trimming shortened V by 0 bases and J by 3 bases, and 11 bases separated the two germline ends. The V gene's germline CDR1 is LGHNA and CDR2 YNFKEQ. CDR3 region: CASSQDVYGHYGYTF. CDR3 DNA sequence: TGTGCCAGCAGCCAAGATGTATACGGACACTATGGCTACACCTTC.

V and J are TRBV2 and TRBJ2-3, with D possibly matching TRBD2 (6 bases). Germline loops: CDR1 SNHLY, CDR2 FYNNEI. With 6 bases removed from V and 5 bases from J, the gap between germline ends came to 9 bases. CDR3 length equals 12 residues. The CDR3 bases are TGTGCCAGCAGGGGACTCCTAGATACGCAGTATTTT. This codes for CASRGLLDTQYF.

The chain links TRBV18 to TRBJ2-2; 8 nucleotides line up with TRBD1. The V gene's germline CDR1 is KGHSH and CDR2 LQKENI. The CDR3 loop spans 15 amino acids. V shed 2 bases, J shed 3 bases, and the junction held 2 bases outside the gene matches. The CDR3 DNA reads TGTGCCAGCTCACCATCAGGGGGCTACACCGGGGAGCTGTTTTTT. Its translation: CASSPSGGYTGELFF.

The genes are TRBV6-6 and TRBJ1-1, with 7 nucleotides matching TRBD1. J lost 0 bases, V lost 6 bases, and 7 bases had no gene match. Per germline, CDR1 MNHNY and CDR2 SVGAGI (reference sequence). CDR3 length: 15 residues. The CDR3 nucleotides read TGTGCCAGCAGCCCCCGACAGGGACTGAACACTGAAGCTTTCTTT. It yields the protein CASSPRQGLNTEAFF.

This clone was detected only once. The gene calls are TRBV4-1 and TRBJ1-3, with 9 bases that match TRBD1. Unmatched junction bases numbered 6, after V lost 4 bases and J lost 8 bases. This CDR3 is 14 amino acids long. Germline V gene sequence: CDR1 MGHRA, CDR2 YSYEKL. This chain's CDR3 is CASSLQGASDTIYF. DNA of the CDR3: TGCGCCAGCAGCCTACAGGGGGCTTCGGACACCATATATTTT.